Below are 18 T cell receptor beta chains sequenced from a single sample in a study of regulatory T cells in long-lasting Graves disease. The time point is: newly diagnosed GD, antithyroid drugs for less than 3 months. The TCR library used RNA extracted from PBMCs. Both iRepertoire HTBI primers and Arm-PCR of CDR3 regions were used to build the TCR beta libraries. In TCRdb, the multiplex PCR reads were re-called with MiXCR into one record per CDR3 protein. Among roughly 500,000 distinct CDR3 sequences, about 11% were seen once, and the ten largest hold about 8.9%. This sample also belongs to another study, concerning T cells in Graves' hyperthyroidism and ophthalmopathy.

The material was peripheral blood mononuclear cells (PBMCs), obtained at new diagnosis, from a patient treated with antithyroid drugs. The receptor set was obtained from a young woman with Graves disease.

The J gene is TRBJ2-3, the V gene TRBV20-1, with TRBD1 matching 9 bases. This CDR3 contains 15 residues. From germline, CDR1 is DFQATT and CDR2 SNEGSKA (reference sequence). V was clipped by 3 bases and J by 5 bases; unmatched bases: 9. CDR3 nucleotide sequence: TGCAGTGCTAGGGGTAACAGGGGGCAGGGAGATACGCAGTATTTT. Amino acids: CSARGNRGQGDTQYF.

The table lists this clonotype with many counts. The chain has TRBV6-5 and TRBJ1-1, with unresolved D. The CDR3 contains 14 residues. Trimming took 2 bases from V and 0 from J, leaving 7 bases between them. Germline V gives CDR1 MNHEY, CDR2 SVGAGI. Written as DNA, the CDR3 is TGTGCCAGCAGTTACCCAGGCATGAACACTGAAGCTTTCTTT. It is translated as CASSYPGMNTEAFF.

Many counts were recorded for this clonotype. This chain's CDR3 is CASSLSSVPKNIQYF. CDR3 nucleotide sequence: TGTGCCAGCAGTTTATCAAGCGTTCCCAAAAACATTCAGTACTTC. This chain connects TRBV12-3 or TRBV12-4 to TRBJ2-4; D unclear. V lost 2 bases to trimming and J lost 2 bases, with 10 bases between them. The CDR3 consists of 15 residues.

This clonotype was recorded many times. CDR3 sequence reads: CASSPSGRGEGYTF. CDR3 nucleotides: TGTGCCAGCAGTCCCAGCGGCAGGGGGGAAGGCTACACCTTC. J is TRBJ1-2 and V is TRBV27, with 7 bases identical to TRBD1. In germline, CDR1 is MNHEY, CDR2 SMNVEV (reference sequence). This CDR3 is 14 amino acids long. V shed 5 bases and J 8 bases; nucleotides not matched to a gene: 11.

CDR3 protein: CASSLNLAELADEQYF. The CDR3 DNA follows: TGTGCCAGCAGCTTAAATCTTGCGGAACTAGCCGACGAGCAGTACTTC. This chain joins TRBV7-9 and TRBJ2-7; D is perhaps TRBD2 (6 bases). Germline-derived CDR1 and CDR2 are SEHNR and FQNEAQ (reference sequence). Deletions cut 2 bases from V and 5 bases from J, with 19 bases between. The CDR3 spans 16 residues.

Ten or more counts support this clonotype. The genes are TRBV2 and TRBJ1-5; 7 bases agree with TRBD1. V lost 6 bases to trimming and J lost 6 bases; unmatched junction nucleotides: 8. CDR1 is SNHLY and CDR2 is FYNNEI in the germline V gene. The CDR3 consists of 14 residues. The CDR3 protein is CASRTGQAAQPQHF. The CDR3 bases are TGTGCCAGCAGAACCGGACAGGCTGCTCAGCCCCAGCATTTT.

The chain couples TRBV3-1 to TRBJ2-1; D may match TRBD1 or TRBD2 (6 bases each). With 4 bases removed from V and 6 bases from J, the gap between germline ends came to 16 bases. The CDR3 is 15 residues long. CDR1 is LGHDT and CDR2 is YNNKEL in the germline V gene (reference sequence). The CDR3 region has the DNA TGTGCCAGCAGCCGAGGGGGGAGCGAGGGCAATGAGCAGTTCTTC. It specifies CASSRGGSEGNEQFF.

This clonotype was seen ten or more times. The CDR3 reads CASSPEPSPAYNEQFF. DNA for the CDR3: TGCGCCAGCAGCCCCGAGCCGAGTCCGGCCTACAATGAGCAGTTCTTC. The chain joins TRBV5-1 to TRBJ2-1; D unresolved. The CDR3 loop spans 16 amino acids. Germline V lookup: CDR1 SGHRS, CDR2 YFSETQ. V was pared by 4 bases and J by 2 bases, with 16 bases between.

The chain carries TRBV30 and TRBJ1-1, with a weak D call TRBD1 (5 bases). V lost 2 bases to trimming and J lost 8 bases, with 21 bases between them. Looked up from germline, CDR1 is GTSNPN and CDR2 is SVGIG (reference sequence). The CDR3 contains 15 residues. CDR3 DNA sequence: TGTGCCTGGAGTACCGCGGGGGGGGTGCGGGTAGAAGCTTTCTTT. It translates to CAWSTAGGVRVEAFF.

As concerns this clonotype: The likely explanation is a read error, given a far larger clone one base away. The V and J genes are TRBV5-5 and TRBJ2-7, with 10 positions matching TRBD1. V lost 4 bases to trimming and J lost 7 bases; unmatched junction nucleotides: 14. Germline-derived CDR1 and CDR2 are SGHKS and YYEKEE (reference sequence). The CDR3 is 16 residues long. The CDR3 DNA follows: TGTGCCAGCAGCCCGTGGACAGGGGGAAGCTACAATGAGCAGTACTTC. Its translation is CASSPWTGGSYNEQYF.

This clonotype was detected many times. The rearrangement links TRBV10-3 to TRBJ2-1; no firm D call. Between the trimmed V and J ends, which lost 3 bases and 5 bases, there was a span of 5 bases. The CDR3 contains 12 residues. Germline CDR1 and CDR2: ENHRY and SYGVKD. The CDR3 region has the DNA TGTGCCATCAGTGACCTTGACAATGAGCAGTTCTTC. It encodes CAISDLDNEQFF.

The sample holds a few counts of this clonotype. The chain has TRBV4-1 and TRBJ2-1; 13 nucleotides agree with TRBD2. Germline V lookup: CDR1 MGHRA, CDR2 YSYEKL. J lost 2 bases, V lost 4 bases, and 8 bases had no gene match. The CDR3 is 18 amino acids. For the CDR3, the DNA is TGCGCCAGCAGCCGGACTAGCGGGAGAATAGACCCCTACAATGAGCAGTTCTTC. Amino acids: CASSRTSGRIDPYNEQFF.

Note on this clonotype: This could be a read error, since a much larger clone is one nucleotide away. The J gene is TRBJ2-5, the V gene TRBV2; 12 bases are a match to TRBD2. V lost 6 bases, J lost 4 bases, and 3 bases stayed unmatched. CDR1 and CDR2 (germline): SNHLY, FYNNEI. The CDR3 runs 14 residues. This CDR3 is CASSPTSGGETQYF. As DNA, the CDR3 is TGTGCCAGCAGCCCGACTAGCGGGGGAGAGACCCAGTACTTC.

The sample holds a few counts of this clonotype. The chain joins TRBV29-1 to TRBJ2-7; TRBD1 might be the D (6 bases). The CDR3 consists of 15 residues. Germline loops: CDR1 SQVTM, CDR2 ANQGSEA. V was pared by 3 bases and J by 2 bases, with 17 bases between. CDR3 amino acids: CSVEFSRTDTYEQYF. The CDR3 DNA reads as TGCAGCGTTGAGTTCTCCCGGACAGATACCTACGAGCAGTACTTC.

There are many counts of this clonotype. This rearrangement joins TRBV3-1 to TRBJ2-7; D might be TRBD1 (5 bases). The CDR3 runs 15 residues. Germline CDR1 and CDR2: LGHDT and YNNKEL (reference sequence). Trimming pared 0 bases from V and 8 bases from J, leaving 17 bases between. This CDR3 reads CASSQDRRGPSQQYF. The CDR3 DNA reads TGTGCCAGCAGCCAAGATCGTAGGGGCCCTTCCCAGCAGTACTTC.

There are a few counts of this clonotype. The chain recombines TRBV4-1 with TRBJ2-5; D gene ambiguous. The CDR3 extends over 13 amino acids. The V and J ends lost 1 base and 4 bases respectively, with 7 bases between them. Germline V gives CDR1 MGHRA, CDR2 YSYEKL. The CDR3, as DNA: TGCGCCAGCAGCCAAGTTATAAGAGAGACCCAGTACTTC. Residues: CASSQVIRETQYF.

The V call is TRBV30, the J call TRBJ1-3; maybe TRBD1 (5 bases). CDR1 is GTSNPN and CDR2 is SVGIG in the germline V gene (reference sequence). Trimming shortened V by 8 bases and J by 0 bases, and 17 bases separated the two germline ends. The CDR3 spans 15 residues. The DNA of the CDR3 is TGTGCCCTCCTTCGGGGGGGAACCTCTGGAAACACCATATATTTT. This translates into CALLRGGTSGNTIYF.

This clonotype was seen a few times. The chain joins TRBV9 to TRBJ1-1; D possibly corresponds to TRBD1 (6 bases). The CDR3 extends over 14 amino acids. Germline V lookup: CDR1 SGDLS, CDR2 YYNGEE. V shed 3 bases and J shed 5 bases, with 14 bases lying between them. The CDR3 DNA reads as TGTGCCAGCAGCGAGGGGTTTAGGGGGACTGAAGCTTTCTTT. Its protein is CASSEGFRGTEAFF.